The 5 T cell receptor beta chains reported below all come from one sample, sequenced in a study of Ad26.COV2.S vaccination and SARS-CoV-2 variants. The treatment was: 15 to 20 received Ad26.COV2.S at low or high dose, single or two shots; 5 received placebo; per-sample allocation not given. The samples were gathered on day 63 after the first injection of vaccine or placebo. Sequencing was performed with immunoSEQ multiplex PCR; in TCRdb, only in-frame clones are kept and a portion is missing. The profile shows some 340,000 clones, around four fifths of them singletons. The sample here was peripheral blood, taken in a trial of Ad26.COV2.S vaccine versus placebo. The receptors derive from a person between 18 and 65 years old who received the Ad26.COV2.S COVID-19 vaccine or a placebo.

This clone was picked up many times. This rearrangement joins TRBV2 to TRBJ2-2; TRBD2 aligns across 8 bases. Trimming removed 6 bases from V and 6 bases from J; junction bases left unmatched: 6. The germline V gene encodes CDR1 SNHLY and CDR2 FYNNEI. This CDR3 has 14 amino acids. CDR3 protein: CASRGTSNSGELFF. The CDR3 bases are TGTGCCAGCAGGGGGACTAGTAATTCCGGGGAGCTGTTTTTT.

The gene calls are TRBV10-3 and TRBJ1-5; weak D call: TRBD1 (5 bases). V lost 1 base, J lost 4 bases, and 11 bases lay in between. The CDR3 runs to 15 residues. Germline V CDR1 and CDR2: ENHRY, SYGVKD. In DNA form, the CDR3 reads TGTGCCATCAGTGAGTATAGGGGAGGGAATCAGCCCCAGCATTTT. It encodes CAISEYRGGNQPQHF.

This clone turned up a few times. The chain employs TRBV7-3 and TRBJ2-2; 8 nucleotides agree with TRBD2. V trimming: 5 bases; J trimming: 2 bases; junction bases outside the gene matches: 4. The CDR3 sequence is 15 residues long. Germline V CDR1 and CDR2: SGHTA, FQGTGA. The chain's CDR3 is CASSELAGNTGELFF. The CDR3 bases are TGTGCCAGCAGCGAGCTAGCGGGTAACACCGGGGAGCTGTTTTTT.

The gene calls are TRBV28 and TRBJ1-5; D not certain. The V end was cut by 6 bases, the J end by 10 bases, with 19 bases between. Per the germline V gene, CDR1 is MDHEN and CDR2 is SYDVKM. CDR3 length: 14 amino acids. The CDR3 DNA follows: TGTGCCAGCAGGTCTACATCGGAACAAAGCCCCCAGCATTTT. This codes for CASRSTSEQSPQHF.

J is TRBJ2-1 and V is TRBV7-3; the match to TRBD2 covers 9 bases. V was clipped by 4 bases and J by 7 bases; unmatched bases: 5. Germline V gene sequence: CDR1 SGHTA, CDR2 FQGTGA. The CDR3 covers 14 residues. CDR3 residues: CASSSLAGTNEQFF. Here the CDR3 DNA reads TGTGCCAGCAGCTCCCTAGCGGGGACGAATGAGCAGTTCTTC.